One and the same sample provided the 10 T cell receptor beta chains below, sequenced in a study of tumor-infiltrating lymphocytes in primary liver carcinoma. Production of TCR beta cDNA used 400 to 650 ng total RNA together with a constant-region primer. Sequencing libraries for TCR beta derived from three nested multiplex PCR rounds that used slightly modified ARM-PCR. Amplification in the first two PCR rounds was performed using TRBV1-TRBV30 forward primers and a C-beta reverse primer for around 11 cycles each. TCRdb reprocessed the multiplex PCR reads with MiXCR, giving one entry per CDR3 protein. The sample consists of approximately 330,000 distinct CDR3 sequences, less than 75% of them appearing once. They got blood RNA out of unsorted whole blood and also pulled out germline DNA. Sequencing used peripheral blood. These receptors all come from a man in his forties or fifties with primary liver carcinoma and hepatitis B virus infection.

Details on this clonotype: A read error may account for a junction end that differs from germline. The CDR3 loop is CTSSLVDSTEAFF. In nucleotides, the CDR3 is TGTACCAGCAGCTTAGTAGATAGCACTGAAGCCTTCTTT. V gene TRBV11-2 combines with J gene TRBJ1-1; D is uncertain. CDR1 and CDR2 from the germline V gene are SGHAT and FQNNGV. The CDR3 is made up of 13 amino acids.

CDR3 in amino acids: CACNSRGSFTGELFF. The CDR3 DNA follows: TGTGCCTGCAATTCCAGGGGGTCGTTCACCGGGGAGCTGTTTTTT. The chain has TRBV11-1 and TRBJ2-2; 7 bases align to TRBD1. After removal of 11 bases from V and 4 bases from J, the junction contained 13 bases not matched to a gene. The CDR3 totals 15 residues. Looked up from germline, CDR1 is SGHAT and CDR2 is FQDESV (reference sequence). Complete variable domain (other parts from reference TRBV11-1 and TRBJ2-2): EAEVAQSPRYKITEKSQAVAFWCDPISGHATLYWYRQILGQGPELLVQFQDESVVDDSQLPKDRFSAERLKGVDSTLKIQPAELGDSAMYLCACNSRGSFTGELFFGEGSRLTVL.

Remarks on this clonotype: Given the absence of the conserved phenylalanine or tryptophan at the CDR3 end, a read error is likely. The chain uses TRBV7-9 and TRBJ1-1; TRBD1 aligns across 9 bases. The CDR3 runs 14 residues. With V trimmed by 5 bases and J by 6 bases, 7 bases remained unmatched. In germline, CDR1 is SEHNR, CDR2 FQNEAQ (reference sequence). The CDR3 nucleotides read TGTGCCAGCAGCCCCCGGGACAGGGTCGCTGAAGCTTTCTCT. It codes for CASSPRDRVAEAFS.

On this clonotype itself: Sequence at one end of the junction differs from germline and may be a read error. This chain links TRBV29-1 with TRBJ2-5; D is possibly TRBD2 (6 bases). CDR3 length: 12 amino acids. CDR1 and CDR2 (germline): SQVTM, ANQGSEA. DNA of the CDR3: TGCAGCGTGCGGAGGGGCCAAGAGTCCCAGTACTTC. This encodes CSVRRGQESQYF.

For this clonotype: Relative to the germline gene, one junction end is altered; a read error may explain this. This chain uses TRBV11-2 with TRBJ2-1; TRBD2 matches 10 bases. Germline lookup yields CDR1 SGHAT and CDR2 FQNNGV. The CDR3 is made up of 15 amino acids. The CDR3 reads CASSLRGTSVNEQFF. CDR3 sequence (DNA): TGTGCTAGCAGCTTACGAGGGACTAGCGTAAATGAGCAGTTCTTC.

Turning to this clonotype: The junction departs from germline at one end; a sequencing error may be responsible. The CDR3 nucleotides read TGCACCAGCAGCCAACAAGGGATGTCGGGAGAGACCCAATACTTC. Its translation is CTSSQQGMSGETQYF. The chain couples TRBV4-1 to TRBJ2-5, with D maybe TRBD2 (6 bases). Germline lookup yields CDR1 MGHRA and CDR2 YSYEKL. This CDR3 is built from 15 residues.

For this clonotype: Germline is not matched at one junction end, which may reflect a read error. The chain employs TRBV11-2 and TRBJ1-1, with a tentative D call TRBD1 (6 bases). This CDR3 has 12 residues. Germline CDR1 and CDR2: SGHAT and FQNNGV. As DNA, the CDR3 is TGTGCCAGCAACTTACAGGGCTGTGAAGCTTTCTTT. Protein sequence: CASNLQGCEAFF.

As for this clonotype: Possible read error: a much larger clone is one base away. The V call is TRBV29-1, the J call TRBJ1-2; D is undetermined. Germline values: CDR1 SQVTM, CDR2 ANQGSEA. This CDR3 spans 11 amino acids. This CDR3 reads CSFEGNYGYTF. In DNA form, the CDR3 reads TGCAGCTTTGAGGGTAACTATGGCTACACCTTC.

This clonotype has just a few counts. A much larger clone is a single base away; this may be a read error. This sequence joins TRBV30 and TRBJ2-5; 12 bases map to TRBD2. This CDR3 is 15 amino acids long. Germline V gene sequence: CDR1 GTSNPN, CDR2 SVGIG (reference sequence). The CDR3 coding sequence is TGTACCTGGAGTTTGCAGACTAGCGGGAGAGAGACCCAGTACTTC. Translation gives CTWSLQTSGRETQYF.

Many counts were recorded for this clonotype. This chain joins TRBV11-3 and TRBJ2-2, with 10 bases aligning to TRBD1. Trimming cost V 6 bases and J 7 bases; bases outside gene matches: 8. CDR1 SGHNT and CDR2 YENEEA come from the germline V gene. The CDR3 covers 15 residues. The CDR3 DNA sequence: TGTGCCAGCAGGGCGGGACAGGGGAGAGTCGGGGAGCTGTTTTTT. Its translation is CASRAGQGRVGELFF.